Listed here are 30 T cell receptor beta chains from one sample, sequenced in a study of blood T cell repertoires in COVID-19. Assay: immunoSEQ multiplex PCR; the TCRdb copy retains only in-frame clones and omits some. Here the sample spans a few hundred thousand clones, around 87% being singletons. Material for sequencing was peripheral blood. Every receptor here comes from a woman aged 55-69 years with COVID-19, enrolled during active disease.

The chain is built from TRBV6-5 and TRBJ2-5, with 9 bases aligning to TRBD2. V was pared by 2 bases and J by 4 bases, with 5 bases of the junction left unmatched. The CDR3 runs 15 residues. Germline values: CDR1 MNHEY, CDR2 SVGAGI. The CDR3 coding sequence is TGTGCCAGCAGTTACGGGACTAGCTTACGAGAGACCCAGTACTTC. Translation: CASSYGTSLRETQYF.

V is TRBV7-2 and J is TRBJ1-6; D might be TRBD1 (6 bases). This CDR3 is 17 amino acids long. The germline V gene has CDR1 SGHTA and CDR2 FQGNSA. V was trimmed by 4 bases and J by 0 bases, leaving 13 bases between them. In nucleotides, the CDR3 is TGTGCCAGCAGCTCGACCGGGACAAACTCCTATAATTCACCCCTCCACTTT. Its protein is CASSSTGTNSYNSPLHF.

The chain couples TRBV25-1 to TRBJ1-5, with D possibly matching TRBD1 (6 bases). This CDR3 has 15 residues. The germline V gene encodes CDR1 MGHDK and CDR2 SYGVNS. V gave up 1 base and J gave up 3 bases, with 10 bases separating them. Here the CDR3 reads CASSELGGFNQPQHF. CDR3 coding DNA: TGTGCCAGCAGTGAATTAGGGGGTTTCAATCAGCCCCAGCATTTT.

V gene TRBV7-2 combines with J gene TRBJ2-7, with 10 bases aligning to TRBD1. Germline values: CDR1 SGHTA, CDR2 FQGNSA. This CDR3 comprises 15 residues. The V gene end was trimmed by 5 bases and the J gene end by 6 bases; junction bases not matched to a gene: 10. The CDR3 DNA reads as TGTGCCAGCAGCCCCCGGGACAGGGGATCGGGCGAGCAGTACTTC. Protein: CASSPRDRGSGEQYF.

The chain combines TRBV5-1 with TRBJ1-2, with a tentative D call TRBD1 (5 bases). The germline gives CDR1 SGHRS, CDR2 YFSETQ. V gave up 0 bases and J gave up 3 bases, with 9 bases separating them. The CDR3 consists of 14 residues. CDR3 sequence (DNA): TGCGCCAGCAGCTTGGGCAGGGAATACTATGGCTACACCTTC. It encodes CASSLGREYYGYTF.

The chain uses TRBV11-3 and TRBJ2-3, with a weak D call TRBD1 (5 bases). Germline CDR1 reads SGHNT; CDR2 reads YENEEA. This CDR3 is 15 amino acids long. Trimming took off 5 bases at V and 5 bases at J, with 17 bases between the two ends. The DNA of the CDR3 is TGTGCCAGCAGCCAGCAGGGCCTCGCAGGAGATACGCAGTATTTT. As protein: CASSQQGLAGDTQYF.

This clone was counted only a few times. The chain carries TRBV6-1 and TRBJ2-7, with 7 bases aligning to TRBD1. Germline-derived CDR1 and CDR2 are MNHNS and SASEGT. The junction had 3 bases not matched to a gene; V was cut back by 5 bases and J by 5 bases. This CDR3 is built from 12 residues. The CDR3 bases are TGTGCCAGCAGTCCCGACAGGGACGAGCAGTACTTC. Translation gives CASSPDRDEQYF.

This clone has just one count. This chain links TRBV4-3 with TRBJ1-2, with TRBD1 matching over 9 bases. Germline V lookup: CDR1 LGHNA, CDR2 YSLEER. J gave up 8 bases and V 4 bases, and 5 bases lay outside the gene matches. The CDR3 sequence is 13 residues long. CDR3 sequence reads: CASSPTGGGGYTF. CDR3 sequence (DNA): TGCGCCAGCAGCCCTACAGGGGGCGGAGGCTACACCTTC.

The chain uses TRBV7-9 and TRBJ1-2, with 7 positions matching TRBD1. V lost 5 bases to trimming and J lost 8 bases; unmatched junction nucleotides: 8. Germline V CDR1 and CDR2: SEHNR, FQNEAQ (reference sequence). The CDR3 is 13 residues long. This CDR3 reads CASSRGQSYGYTF. For the CDR3, the DNA is TGTGCCAGCAGCCGGGGACAGTCATACGGCTACACCTTC. The variable domain in full, with the rest retrieved from reference TRBV7-9 and TRBJ1-2, is DTGVSQNPRHKITKRGQNVTFRCDPISEHNRLYWYRQTLGQGPEFLTYFQNEAQLEKSRLLSDRFSAERPKGSFSTLEIQRTEQGDSAMYLCASSRGQSYGYTFGSGTRLTVV.

The genes are TRBV10-3 and TRBJ2-7, with TRBD1 identical over 8 bases. J gave up 1 base and V 7 bases, and 6 bases lay outside the gene matches. Germline V gives CDR1 ENHRY, CDR2 SYGVKD. This CDR3 contains 14 residues. In DNA form, the CDR3 reads TGTGCCATCACCGACAGGGGAAGGTCCTACGAGCAGTACTTC. As protein: CAITDRGRSYEQYF.

The CDR3 protein is CASSQVATGEYEQYF. CDR3 nucleotides: TGTGCCAGCAGCCAAGTTGCGACAGGGGAATACGAGCAGTACTTC. The chain links TRBV4-2 to TRBJ2-7; 8 nucleotides match TRBD1. The CDR3 consists of 15 residues. Trimming removed 1 base from V and 4 bases from J; junction bases left unmatched: 6. CDR1 LGHNA and CDR2 YNFKEQ come from the germline V gene.

The chain carries TRBV29-1 and TRBJ1-1, with D uncertain. V lost 7 bases, J lost 4 bases, and 19 bases lay in between. Germline assignment: CDR1 SQVTM and CDR2 ANQGSEA. The CDR3 consists of 14 residues. This CDR3 is CSARHSGGTTEAFF. The CDR3 bases are TGCAGCGCCCGCCACTCCGGAGGAACCACTGAAGCTTTCTTT.

J is TRBJ1-2 and V is TRBV15; no clear D. This CDR3 contains 13 residues. V shed 2 bases and J shed 5 bases, with 9 bases lying between them. Germline V gene lookup returns CDR1 LNHNV and CDR2 YYDKDF (reference sequence). CDR3 bases: TGTGCCACCAGCAGACCCGACACATATGGCTACACCTTC. The encoded protein is CATSRPDTYGYTF.

The chain carries TRBV12-3 or TRBV12-4 and TRBJ1-4, with D hard to call. Between the trimmed V and J ends, which lost 7 bases and 2 bases, there was a span of 8 bases. The CDR3 covers 13 residues. DNA of the CDR3: TGTGCCAGCACCCCTAGCACTAATGAAAAACTGTTTTTT. Translating gives CASTPSTNEKLFF.

This chain joins TRBV27 and TRBJ1-5; D gene uncertain. The germline V gene has CDR1 MNHEY and CDR2 SMNVEV (reference sequence). This CDR3 has 12 residues. Trimming shortened V by 4 bases and J by 4 bases, and 5 bases separated the two germline ends. DNA for the CDR3: TGTGCCAGCAGTTCCCCGAATCAGCCCCAGCATTTT. Its translation: CASSSPNQPQHF.

This clone appeared a single time. V and J are TRBV7-2 and TRBJ1-4, with D possibly being TRBD1 (5 bases). V was clipped by 1 base and J by 8 bases, with 14 bases between them. The CDR3 has 15 residues. Germline lookup yields CDR1 SGHTA and CDR2 FQGNSA. This CDR3 reads CASSLVSGGEEKLFF. For the CDR3, the DNA is TGTGCCAGCAGCTTAGTGTCGGGGGGAGAGGAAAAACTGTTTTTT.

V gene TRBV7-8 combines with J gene TRBJ1-2; possibly TRBD1 for D (5 bases). The CDR3 loop spans 15 amino acids. CDR1 SGHVS and CDR2 FQNEAQ come from the germline V gene. Between the trimmed V and J ends, which lost 5 bases and 3 bases, there was a span of 16 bases. In DNA form, the CDR3 reads TGTGCCAGCAGCGAAGCCCGGGGGACCTACTATGGCTACACCTTC. Its translation is CASSEARGTYYGYTF.

The chain employs TRBV7-8 and TRBJ2-1; D may be TRBD2 (5 bases). In germline, CDR1 is SGHVS, CDR2 FQNEAQ. Trimming cost V 6 bases and J 0 bases, with 12 bases left between them. The CDR3 sequence is 15 residues long. This CDR3 reads CASSYSASSYNEQFF. DNA for the CDR3: TGTGCCAGCAGTTATAGCGCTTCCTCCTACAATGAGCAGTTCTTC.

J is TRBJ2-1 and V is TRBV5-1; 9 nucleotides match TRBD2. Germline V gives CDR1 SGHRS, CDR2 YFSETQ. V trimming: 3 bases; J trimming: 6 bases; junction bases outside the gene matches: 7. The CDR3 has 15 residues. The CDR3 bases are TGCGCCAGCAGCTCCACGACTAGCGGCCCCAATGAGCAGTTCTTC. Translated, it gives CASSSTTSGPNEQFF. The variable domain in full, completed from reference TRBV5-1 and TRBJ2-1, reads KAGVTQTPRYLIKTRGQQVTLSCSPISGHRSVSWYQQTPGQGLQFLFEYFSETQRNKGNFPGRFSGRQFSNSRSEMNVSTLELGDSALYLCASSSTTSGPNEQFFGPGTRLTVL.

The chain couples TRBV7-9 to TRBJ1-1; D is perhaps TRBD1 (5 bases). With 7 bases removed from V and 5 bases from J, the gap between germline ends came to 29 bases. CDR3 length equals 18 residues. Germline V CDR1 and CDR2: SEHNR, FQNEAQ (reference sequence). The CDR3 coding sequence is TGTGCCAGCACCCGCATGTTGGGAGGGGCAGAAGGGGATACTGAAGCTTTCTTT. Translated: CASTRMLGGAEGDTEAFF.

This sequence joins TRBV5-1 and TRBJ2-1, with TRBD2 matching over 16 bases. This CDR3 has 16 residues. Unmatched junction bases numbered 5, after V lost 4 bases and J lost 7 bases. The germline CDR1 and CDR2 sequences are SGHRS and YFSETQ. CDR3 sequence: CASSEGLAGGFNEQFF. CDR3 DNA: TGCGCCAGCAGCGAGGGACTAGCGGGGGGGTTTAATGAGCAGTTCTTC. The entire variable domain, with the rest obtained from reference TRBV5-1 and TRBJ2-1, is as follows: KAGVTQTPRYLIKTRGQQVTLSCSPISGHRSVSWYQQTPGQGLQFLFEYFSETQRNKGNFPGRFSGRQFSNSRSEMNVSTLELGDSALYLCASSEGLAGGFNEQFFGPGTRLTVL.

The CDR3 sequence: CASSLIGVYSNQPQHF. CDR3 DNA: TGTGCCAGCAGCTTAATTGGAGTTTATAGCAATCAGCCCCAGCATTTT. The chain joins TRBV7-2 to TRBJ1-5; D gene ambiguous. V was cut by 2 bases and J by 0 bases, with 11 bases left in between. Germline CDR1 is SGHTA and CDR2 is FQGNSA. This CDR3 comprises 16 residues.

This rearrangement joins TRBV6-2 or TRBV6-3 to TRBJ2-5; 10 bases match TRBD2. V shed 0 bases and J 3 bases; nucleotides not matched to a gene: 10. The V gene's germline CDR1 is MNHEY and CDR2 SVGEGT. This CDR3 is built from 18 residues. The CDR3 reads CASSYSSRLAGWKETQYF. In DNA form, the CDR3 reads TGTGCCAGCAGTTACTCGAGTAGACTAGCGGGCTGGAAAGAGACCCAGTACTTC.

The chain employs TRBV27 and TRBJ1-6, with TRBD1 matching over 7 bases. V lost 4 bases to trimming and J lost 8 bases; unmatched junction nucleotides: 17. Per germline, CDR1 MNHEY and CDR2 SMNVEV (reference sequence). The CDR3 sequence is 18 residues long. Written as DNA, the CDR3 is TGTGCCAGCAGTTCCTACAGGGGACACCGGTTTAGTGATTCACCCCTCCACTTT. Translating it yields CASSSYRGHRFSDSPLHF.

In this sample, this clone turned up once. The chain links TRBV19 to TRBJ1-2, with 7 bases identical to TRBD1. From germline, CDR1 is LNHDA and CDR2 SQIVND (reference sequence). Trimming took 6 bases from V and 4 from J; bases not matched to a gene: 8. This CDR3 has 14 amino acids. The CDR3 loop reads CASRRRQGVYGYTF. CDR3 sequence (DNA): TGTGCCAGTAGGCGAAGACAGGGAGTCTATGGCTACACCTTC.

The chain uses TRBV6-2 or TRBV6-3 and TRBJ1-4, with a weak D call TRBD1 (5 bases). Per germline, CDR1 MNHEY and CDR2 SVGEGT. Trimming took off 2 bases at V and 1 base at J, with 14 bases between the two ends. This CDR3 contains 17 residues. The CDR3 region is CASSYGSPGGTNEKLFF. CDR3 nucleotides: TGTGCCAGCAGTTACGGGAGTCCCGGGGGAACTAATGAAAAACTGTTTTTT.

CDR3 DNA sequence: TGTGCCAGCAGCGGGACAGGACAAGAGACCCAGTACTTC. This sequence encodes CASSGTGQETQYF. J is TRBJ2-5 and V is TRBV11-3, with 8 positions matching TRBD1. With 5 bases clipped from V and 2 bases from J, the junction kept 1 base outside the gene matches. Per the germline V gene, CDR1 is SGHNT and CDR2 is YENEEA. The CDR3 sequence is 13 residues long.

The CDR3 reads CASSLDPYTEAFF. CDR3 DNA: TGTGCCAGCAGCTTGGATCCTTACACTGAAGCTTTCTTT. The chain carries TRBV5-8 and TRBJ1-1; D remains unclear. The V end lost 0 bases, the J end lost 3 bases, and 6 bases lay between the germline ends. CDR3 length equals 13 residues. Germline CDR1 and CDR2: SGHTS and YDEGEE. Looking up the rest from reference TRBV5-8 and TRBJ1-1 gives the full variable domain: EAGVTQSPTHLIKTRGQQATLRCSPISGHTSVYWYQQALGLGLQFLLWYDEGEERNRGNFPPRFSGRQFPNYSSELNVNALELEDSALYLCASSLDPYTEAFFGQGTRLTVV.

This chain connects TRBV4-1 to TRBJ1-5; D is uncertain. The CDR3 is made up of 15 amino acids. With 4 bases removed from V and 4 bases from J, the gap between germline ends came to 14 bases. Germline V gene sequence: CDR1 MGHRA, CDR2 YSYEKL. CDR3 loop: CASSRDWAGNQPQHF. In nucleotides, the CDR3 is TGCGCCAGCAGCCGAGATTGGGCGGGTAATCAGCCCCAGCATTTT.

CDR3 bases: TGTGCCAGTACCTCATCAGGGGAACCTTTTTTCTATGGCTACACCTTC. This sequence encodes CASTSSGEPFFYGYTF. The chain carries TRBV19 and TRBJ1-2; D may be TRBD1 (6 bases). Between the trimmed V and J ends, which lost 7 bases and 4 bases, there was a span of 22 bases. Germline V CDR1 and CDR2: LNHDA, SQIVND (reference sequence). The CDR3 spans 16 residues.